This T cell receptor beta chain was captured in a study of T cell repertoires in cytomegalovirus infection. Study in general: The public TCR beta signatures pointed to both CMV infection and matching HLA type.

Germline CDR1 is SEHNR and CDR2 is FQNEAQ (reference sequence). V gave up 3 bases and J gave up 5 bases, with 20 bases separating them. This CDR3 comprises 17 residues. The study's findings and limits: The study identified carriers of CMV plus the relevant HLA from cumulative public TCR beta family frequency.

TCRdb re-called the reads with MiXCR, one entry per CDR3 protein. The table has more than 400,000 distinct CDR3 sequences, more than 20% seen once; the top ten hold over 10%. Remarks on this clonotype: Its antigen is unknown.

What was sequenced was PBMCs. This rearrangement joins TRBV7-9 to TRBJ2-1, with a tentative D call TRBD2 (5 bases). This TCR came from a human donor in good health (CMV status not recorded). Some clones in this sample may be carry-over from other donors' samples. The CDR3 nucleotides are TGTGCCAGCAGCTTCGAGGCGAGGAGGTTTATCCACAATGAGCAGTTCTTC. Translation: CASSFEARRFIHNEQFF.